The 15 T cell receptor beta chains listed next were all sequenced from one sample in a study of control samples from healthy donors and cancer patients. Sequencing used immunoSEQ multiplex PCR; TCRdb keeps in-frame clones, though not all of them. The sample lists 140,000 or so clones, about nine tenths occurring once. Sequencing used blood. All receptors come from a man under 40 in good health.

The chain is built from TRBV11-1 and TRBJ2-1; TRBD2 matches at 8 bases. There are 16 residues in the CDR3. CDR1 SGHAT and CDR2 FQDESV come from the germline V gene (reference sequence). Trimming at V came to 1 base and at J to 8 bases, leaving 10 bases not matched to a gene. CDR3 in DNA: TGTGCCAGCAGCTTAGGTGGGCTAGCGGGTGCATATGAGCAGTTCTTC. This gives the protein CASSLGGLAGAYEQFF.

The chain carries TRBV12-1 and TRBJ1-5; the table names TRBD1, a call not compared with the DNA. TRBV12-1 is assigned pseudogene status. The CDR3 loop spans 14 amino acids. CDR3 in DNA: TGTGCCAGCAGCATTTACAGGGGTCATCAGCCCCAGCATTTT. This translates into CASSIYRGHQPQHF.

About this clone: The sample carries other DNA sequences with the same CDR3. This chain connects TRBV7-2 to TRBJ2-5; 12 nucleotides align to TRBD1. The V and J ends lost 5 bases and 6 bases, in that order; junction bases with no gene match: 4. From germline, CDR1 is SGHTA and CDR2 FQGNSA. The CDR3 has 14 amino acids. The CDR3 protein is CASSTGQGAKTQYF. CDR3 nucleotide sequence: TGTGCCAGCAGCACGGGACAGGGGGCGAAGACCCAGTACTTC.

The rearrangement links TRBV7-2 to TRBJ1-6; perhaps TRBD1 as D (5 bases). Between the trimmed V and J ends, which lost 7 bases and 8 bases, there was a span of 24 bases. The CDR3 spans 17 residues. Germline V gives CDR1 SGHTA, CDR2 FQGNSA. This CDR3 is CASIQQAGLQPHSPLHF. The CDR3 DNA is TGTGCCAGCATCCAACAGGCAGGGCTCCAACCCCATTCACCCCTCCACTTT. Using reference TRBV7-2 and TRBJ1-6 for the parts outside the CDR3, the full variable domain is GAGVSQSPSNKVTEKGKDVELRCDPISGHTALYWYRQSLGQGLEFLIYFQGNSAPDKSGLPSDRFSAERTGGSVSTLTIQRTQQEDSAVYLCASIQQAGLQPHSPLHFGNGTRLTVT.

This chain connects TRBV18 to TRBJ2-7; 8 bases fit TRBD2. The trim removed 2 bases at V and 0 bases at J, leaving 12 bases unmatched. Germline V gives CDR1 KGHSH, CDR2 LQKENI. The CDR3 extends over 18 amino acids. CDR3: CASSPNGRSGGNSYEQYF. The CDR3 coding sequence is TGTGCCAGCTCACCAAATGGTCGAAGCGGGGGCAACTCCTACGAGCAGTACTTC.

CDR3 in DNA: TGTGCCAGCAGCGCCAACTATGCCGGGGAGCTGTTTTTT. Translated, it gives CASSANYAGELFF. The chain uses TRBV7-3 and TRBJ2-2; no clear D. The length of the CDR3 is 13 residues. The V end lost 5 bases, the J end lost 6 bases, and 10 bases lay between the germline ends. CDR1 is SGHTA and CDR2 is FQGTGA in the germline V gene.

This clone was detected only once. The gene calls are TRBV27 and TRBJ2-2; perhaps TRBD1 as D (5 bases). The germline gives CDR1 MNHEY, CDR2 SMNVEV (reference sequence). The CDR3 is made up of 16 amino acids. V was trimmed by 4 bases and J by 4 bases, leaving 16 bases between them. Written as DNA, the CDR3 is TGTGCCAGCAGTTCCCCCTCAGGGCCTCGCACCGGGGAGCTGTTTTTT. It codes for CASSSPSGPRTGELFF.

This chain joins TRBV6-1 and TRBJ1-1, with D unresolved. This CDR3 contains 15 residues. Trimming stripped 3 bases from V and 1 base from J, with 12 bases between. CDR1 is MNHNS, CDR2 SASEGT, per germline. The CDR3 spells CASSDRAVRNTEAFF. Written as DNA, the CDR3 is TGTGCCAGCAGTGACCGCGCAGTTCGGAACACTGAAGCTTTCTTT.

This clone was detected a few times. The V and J genes are TRBV7-3 and TRBJ1-1, with D unresolved. Germline CDR1 and CDR2: SGHTA and FQGTGA. V shed 8 bases and J shed 1 base, with 8 bases lying between them. The CDR3 runs to 12 residues. The DNA of the CDR3 is TGTGCCAGCGCCGAGGGGAACACTGAAGCTTTCTTT. This codes for CASAEGNTEAFF.

DNA of the CDR3: TGTGCCAGCAGTTACCGGGACAGGGGGAAAGCTTTCTTT. Its translation: CASSYRDRGKAFF. V usage is TRBV6-2 or TRBV6-3 and J usage is TRBJ1-1, with 11 bases identical to TRBD1. The germline V gene has CDR1 MNHEY and CDR2 SVGEGT. This CDR3 is 13 amino acids long. With V trimmed by 2 bases and J by 9 bases, 2 bases remained unmatched.

The rearrangement links TRBV4-3 to TRBJ1-6, with 8 bases fitting TRBD1. Unmatched junction bases numbered 5, after V lost 3 bases and J lost 10 bases. The CDR3 spans 14 residues. Germline V CDR1 and CDR2: LGHNA, YSLEER. The CDR3, as DNA: TGCGCCAGCAGCCAGGACAGGGAGAGCTCACCCCTCCACTTT. It translates to CASSQDRESSPLHF.

The chain uses TRBV27 and TRBJ2-1, with TRBD2 identical over 8 bases. Per germline, CDR1 MNHEY and CDR2 SMNVEV (reference sequence). V lost 2 bases and J lost 6; bases outside the gene matches: 6. The CDR3 length is 15 residues. The CDR3 nucleotides read TGTGCCAGCAGTTTAAAAATCCTAGCGGGCAATGAGCAGTTCTTC. This sequence encodes CASSLKILAGNEQFF.

V usage is TRBV7-2 and J usage is TRBJ1-2; 10 nucleotides line up with TRBD1. The germline CDR1 and CDR2 sequences are SGHTA and FQGNSA. The CDR3 covers 15 residues. V shed 5 bases and J 8 bases; nucleotides not matched to a gene: 11. CDR3 amino acids: CASSLRQGAPGGYTF. The CDR3 DNA follows: TGTGCCAGCAGCCTAAGACAGGGGGCCCCGGGAGGCTACACCTTC.

This clone was seen a single time. The rearrangement joins TRBV13 to TRBJ1-2; D is perhaps TRBD1 (5 bases). CDR3 length equals 15 residues. The V end was cut by 4 bases, the J end by 2 bases, with 14 bases between. Per the germline V gene, CDR1 is PRHDT and CDR2 is FYEKMQ (reference sequence). The CDR3 sequence: CASSSHGGENYGYTF. The CDR3 nucleotides read TGTGCCAGCAGCTCCCACGGGGGGGAAAACTATGGCTACACCTTC. The whole variable domain, remainder taken from reference TRBV13 and TRBJ1-2, is AAGVIQSPRHLIKEKRETATLKCYPIPRHDTVYWYQQGPGQDPQFLISFYEKMQSDKGSIPDRFSAQQFSDYHSELNMSSLELGDSALYFCASSSHGGENYGYTFGSGTRLTVV.

The chain links TRBV14 to TRBJ1-3, with a weak D call TRBD1 (6 bases). V was trimmed by 2 bases and J by 2 bases, leaving 16 bases between them. This CDR3 is 17 amino acids long. CDR1 SGHDN and CDR2 FVKESK come from the germline V gene. CDR3 sequence (DNA): TGTGCCAGCAGCCAACCCCGAACAGGGCTCGCTGGAAACACCATATATTTT. This codes for CASSQPRTGLAGNTIYF.